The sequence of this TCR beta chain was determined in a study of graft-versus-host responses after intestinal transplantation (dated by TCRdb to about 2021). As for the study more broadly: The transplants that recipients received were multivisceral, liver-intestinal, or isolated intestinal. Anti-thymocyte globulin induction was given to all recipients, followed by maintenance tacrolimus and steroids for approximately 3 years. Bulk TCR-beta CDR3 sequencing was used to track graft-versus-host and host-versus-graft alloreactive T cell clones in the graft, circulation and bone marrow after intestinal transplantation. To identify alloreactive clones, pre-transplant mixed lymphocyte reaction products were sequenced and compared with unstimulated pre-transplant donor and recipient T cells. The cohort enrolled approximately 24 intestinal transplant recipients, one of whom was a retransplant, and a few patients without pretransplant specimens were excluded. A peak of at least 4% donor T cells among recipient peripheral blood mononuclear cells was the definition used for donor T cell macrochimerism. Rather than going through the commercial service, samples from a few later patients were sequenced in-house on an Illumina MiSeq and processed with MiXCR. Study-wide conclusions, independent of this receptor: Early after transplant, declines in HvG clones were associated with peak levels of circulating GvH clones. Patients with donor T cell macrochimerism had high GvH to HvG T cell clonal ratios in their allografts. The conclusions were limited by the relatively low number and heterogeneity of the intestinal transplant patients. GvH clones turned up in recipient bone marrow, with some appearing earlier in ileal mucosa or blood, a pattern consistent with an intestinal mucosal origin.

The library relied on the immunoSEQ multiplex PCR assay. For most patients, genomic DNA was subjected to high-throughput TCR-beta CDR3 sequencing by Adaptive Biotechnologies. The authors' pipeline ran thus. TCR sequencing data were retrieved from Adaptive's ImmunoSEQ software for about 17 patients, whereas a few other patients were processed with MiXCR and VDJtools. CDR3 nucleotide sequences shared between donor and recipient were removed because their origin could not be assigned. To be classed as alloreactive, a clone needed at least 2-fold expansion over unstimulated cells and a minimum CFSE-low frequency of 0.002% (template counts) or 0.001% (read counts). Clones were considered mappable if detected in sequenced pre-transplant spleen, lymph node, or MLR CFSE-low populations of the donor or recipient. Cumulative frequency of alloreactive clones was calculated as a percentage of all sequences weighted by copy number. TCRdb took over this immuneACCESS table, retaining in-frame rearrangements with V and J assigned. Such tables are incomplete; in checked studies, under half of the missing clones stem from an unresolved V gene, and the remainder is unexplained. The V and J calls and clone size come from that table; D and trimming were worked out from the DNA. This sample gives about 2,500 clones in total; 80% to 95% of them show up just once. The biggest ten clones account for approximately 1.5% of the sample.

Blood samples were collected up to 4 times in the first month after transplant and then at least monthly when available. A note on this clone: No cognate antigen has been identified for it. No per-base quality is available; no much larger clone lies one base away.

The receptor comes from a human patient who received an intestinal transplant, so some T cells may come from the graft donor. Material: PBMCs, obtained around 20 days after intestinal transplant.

The DNA sequence is TGTGCCAGCAGAGCGGATAGCGTGGATCACGCGGACGGCGAAGCTTTCTTT. This translates into CASRADSVDHADGEAFF. Recombination connected TRBV28 to TRBJ1-1; too little of a D gene remains to name it. V is pared back by 6 bases and J by 8 bases, with 28 bases lying between the germline termini. The CDR3 sequence holds 17 residues, the cysteine and phenylalanine included. Only the CDR3 part of the read is kept: 51 bases, read in frame from the first base. Reading the germline V gene gives CDR1 MDHEN and CDR2 SYDVKM.